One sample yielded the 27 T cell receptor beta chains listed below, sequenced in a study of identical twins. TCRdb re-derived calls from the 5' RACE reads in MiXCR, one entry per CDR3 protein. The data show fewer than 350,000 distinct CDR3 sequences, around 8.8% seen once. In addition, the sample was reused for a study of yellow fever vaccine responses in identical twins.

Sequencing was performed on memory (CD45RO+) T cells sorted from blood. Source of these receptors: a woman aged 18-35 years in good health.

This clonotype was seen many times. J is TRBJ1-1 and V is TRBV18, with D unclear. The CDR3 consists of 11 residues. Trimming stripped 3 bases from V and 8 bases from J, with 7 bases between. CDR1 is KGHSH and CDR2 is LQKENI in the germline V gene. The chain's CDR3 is CASSPEKEAFF. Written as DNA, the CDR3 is TGTGCCAGCTCACCCGAAAAAGAAGCTTTCTTT.

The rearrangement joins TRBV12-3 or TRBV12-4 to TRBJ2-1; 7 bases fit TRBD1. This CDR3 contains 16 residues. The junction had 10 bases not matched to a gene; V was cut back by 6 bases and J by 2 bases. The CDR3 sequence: CASSIQGLSPYNEQFF. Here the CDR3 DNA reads TGTGCCAGCAGCATACAGGGGTTATCCCCCTACAATGAGCAGTTCTTC.

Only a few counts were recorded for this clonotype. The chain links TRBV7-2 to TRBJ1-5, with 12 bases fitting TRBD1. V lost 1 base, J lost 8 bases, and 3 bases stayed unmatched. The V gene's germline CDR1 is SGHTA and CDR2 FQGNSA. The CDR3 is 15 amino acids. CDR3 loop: CASSLGDRGREPQHF. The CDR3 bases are TGTGCCAGCAGCTTAGGGGACAGGGGGCGTGAGCCCCAGCATTTT.

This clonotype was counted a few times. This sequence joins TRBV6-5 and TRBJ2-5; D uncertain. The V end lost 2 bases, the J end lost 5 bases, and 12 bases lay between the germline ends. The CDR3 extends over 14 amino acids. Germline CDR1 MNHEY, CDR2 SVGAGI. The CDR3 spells CASSYGPQVETQYF. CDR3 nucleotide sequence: TGTGCCAGCAGTTACGGACCTCAAGTGGAGACCCAGTACTTC.

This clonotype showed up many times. CDR3 loop: CASSVGGGGTEAFF. CDR3 DNA: TGTGCCAGCAGCGTGGGAGGCGGTGGAACTGAAGCTTTCTTT. This rearrangement joins TRBV4-2 to TRBJ1-1; unclear D gene. Germline V gives CDR1 LGHNA, CDR2 YNFKEQ. Trimming pared 5 bases from V and 5 bases from J, leaving 15 bases between. The CDR3 runs to 14 residues.

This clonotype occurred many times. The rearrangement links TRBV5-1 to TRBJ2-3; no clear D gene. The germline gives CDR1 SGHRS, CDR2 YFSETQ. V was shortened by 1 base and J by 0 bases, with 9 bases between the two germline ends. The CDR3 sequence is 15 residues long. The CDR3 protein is CASSLNSASTDTQYF. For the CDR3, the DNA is TGCGCCAGCAGCTTGAACAGCGCTAGCACAGATACGCAGTATTTT.

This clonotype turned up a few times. CDR3 coding DNA: TGCAGTGCTAGAGAACTAGCGGGGGAGTACAATGAGCAGTTCTTC. This gives the protein CSARELAGEYNEQFF. The rearrangement uses TRBV20-1 and TRBJ2-1; 11 nucleotides line up with TRBD2. Germline V gene data show CDR1 as DFQATT and CDR2 as SNEGSKA (reference sequence). Germline trimming cut 0 bases from V and 4 bases from J; bases unmatched to any gene: 2. The CDR3 is made up of 15 amino acids.

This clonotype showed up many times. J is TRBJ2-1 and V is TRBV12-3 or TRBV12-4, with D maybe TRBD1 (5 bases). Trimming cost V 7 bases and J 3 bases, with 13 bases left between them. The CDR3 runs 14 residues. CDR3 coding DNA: TGTGCCAGCACAGGGTTAGGCAGCTACAATGAGCAGTTCTTC. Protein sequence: CASTGLGSYNEQFF.

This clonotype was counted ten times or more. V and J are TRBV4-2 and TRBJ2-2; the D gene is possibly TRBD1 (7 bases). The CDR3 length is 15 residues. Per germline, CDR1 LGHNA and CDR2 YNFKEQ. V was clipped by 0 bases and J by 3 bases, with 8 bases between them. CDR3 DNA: TGTGCCAGCAGCCAAGACAGGGGGGACACCGGGGAGCTGTTTTTT. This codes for CASSQDRGDTGELFF.

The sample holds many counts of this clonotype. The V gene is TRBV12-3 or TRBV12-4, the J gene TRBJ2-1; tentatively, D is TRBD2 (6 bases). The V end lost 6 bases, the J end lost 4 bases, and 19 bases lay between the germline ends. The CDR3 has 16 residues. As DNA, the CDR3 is TGTGCCAGCAGACCCTATGGGGGAGGAAATTACAATGAGCAGTTCTTC. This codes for CASRPYGGGNYNEQFF.

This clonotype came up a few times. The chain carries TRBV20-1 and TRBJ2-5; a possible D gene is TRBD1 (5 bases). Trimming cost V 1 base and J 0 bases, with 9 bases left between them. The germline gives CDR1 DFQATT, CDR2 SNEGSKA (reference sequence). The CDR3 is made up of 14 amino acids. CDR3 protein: CSARATGYQETQYF. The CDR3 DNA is TGCAGTGCTAGAGCAACAGGCTACCAAGAGACCCAGTACTTC.

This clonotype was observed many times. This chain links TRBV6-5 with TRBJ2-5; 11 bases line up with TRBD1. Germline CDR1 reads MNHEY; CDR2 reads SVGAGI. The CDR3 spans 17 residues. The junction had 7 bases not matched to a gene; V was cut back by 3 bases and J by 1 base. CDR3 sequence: CASSYTGTGGFQETQYF. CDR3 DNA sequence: TGTGCCAGCAGTTATACCGGGACAGGGGGTTTCCAAGAGACCCAGTACTTC.

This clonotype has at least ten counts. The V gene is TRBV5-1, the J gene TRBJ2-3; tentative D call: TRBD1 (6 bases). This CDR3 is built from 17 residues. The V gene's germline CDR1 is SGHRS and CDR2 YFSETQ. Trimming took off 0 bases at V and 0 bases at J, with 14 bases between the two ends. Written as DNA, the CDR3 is TGCGCCAGCAGCTTGGCTACAGGGTACCCTAGCACAGATACGCAGTATTTT. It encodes CASSLATGYPSTDTQYF.

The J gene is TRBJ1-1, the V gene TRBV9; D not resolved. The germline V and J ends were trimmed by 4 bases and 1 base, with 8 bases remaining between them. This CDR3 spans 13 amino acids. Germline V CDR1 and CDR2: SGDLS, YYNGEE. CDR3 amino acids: CASSLWGNTEAFF. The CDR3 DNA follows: TGTGCCAGCAGCCTCTGGGGGAACACTGAAGCTTTCTTT. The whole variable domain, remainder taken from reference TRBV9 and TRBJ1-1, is DSGVTQTPKHLITATGQRVTLRCSPRSGDLSVYWYQQSLDQGLQFLIQYYNGEERAKGNILERFSAQQFPDLHSELNLSSLELGDSALYFCASSLWGNTEAFFGQGTRLTVV.

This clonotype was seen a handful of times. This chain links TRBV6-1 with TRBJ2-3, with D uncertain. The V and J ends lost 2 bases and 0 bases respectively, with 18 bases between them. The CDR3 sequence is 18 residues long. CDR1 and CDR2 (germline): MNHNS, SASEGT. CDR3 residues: CASSEFSSVGASTDTQYF. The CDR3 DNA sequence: TGTGCCAGCAGTGAATTTTCTTCCGTGGGCGCTAGCACAGATACGCAGTATTTT.

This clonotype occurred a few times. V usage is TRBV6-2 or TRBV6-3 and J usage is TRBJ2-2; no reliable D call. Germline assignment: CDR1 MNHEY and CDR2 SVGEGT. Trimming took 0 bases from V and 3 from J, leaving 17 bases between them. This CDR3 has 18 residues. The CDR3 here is CASSYSSSASVDTGELFF. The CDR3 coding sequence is TGTGCCAGCAGTTACTCGAGCAGCGCGTCTGTTGACACCGGGGAGCTGTTTTTT.

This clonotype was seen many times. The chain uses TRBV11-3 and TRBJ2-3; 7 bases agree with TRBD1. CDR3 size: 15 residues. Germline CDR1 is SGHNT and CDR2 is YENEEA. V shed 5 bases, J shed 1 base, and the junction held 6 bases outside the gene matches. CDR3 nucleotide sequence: TGTGCCAGCAGCGCCCGGGACAGCCGCACAGATACGCAGTATTTT. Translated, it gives CASSARDSRTDTQYF.

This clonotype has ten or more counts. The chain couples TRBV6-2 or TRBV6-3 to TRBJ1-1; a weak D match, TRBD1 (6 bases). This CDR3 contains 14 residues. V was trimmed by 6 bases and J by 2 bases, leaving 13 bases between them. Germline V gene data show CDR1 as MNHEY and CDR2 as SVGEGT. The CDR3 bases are TGTGCCAGCAGAAAATGGACAGCTAACACTGAAGCTTTCTTT. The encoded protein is CASRKWTANTEAFF.

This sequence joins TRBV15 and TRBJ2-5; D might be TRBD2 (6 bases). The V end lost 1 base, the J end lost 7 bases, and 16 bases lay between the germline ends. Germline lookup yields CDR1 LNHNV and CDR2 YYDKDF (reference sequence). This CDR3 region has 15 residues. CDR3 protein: CATSRVRTNWGTQYF. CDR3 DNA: TGTGCCACCAGCAGAGTTCGGACTAACTGGGGGACCCAGTACTTC.

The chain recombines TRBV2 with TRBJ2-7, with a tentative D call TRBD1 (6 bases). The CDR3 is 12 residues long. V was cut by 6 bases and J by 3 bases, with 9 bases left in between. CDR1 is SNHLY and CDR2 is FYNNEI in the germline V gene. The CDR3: CASSVDSYEQYV. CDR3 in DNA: TGTGCCAGCAGCGTGGACAGCTACGAGCAGTACGTC.

CDR3 residues: CASSGLVDPGELFF. As DNA, the CDR3 is TGTGCCAGCAGTGGACTAGTCGACCCCGGGGAGCTGTTTTTT. The rearrangement uses TRBV6-1 and TRBJ2-2; a possible D gene is TRBD2 (6 bases). The CDR3 has 14 residues. From germline, CDR1 is MNHNS and CDR2 SASEGT. V lost 4 bases, J lost 6 bases, and 12 bases lay in between.

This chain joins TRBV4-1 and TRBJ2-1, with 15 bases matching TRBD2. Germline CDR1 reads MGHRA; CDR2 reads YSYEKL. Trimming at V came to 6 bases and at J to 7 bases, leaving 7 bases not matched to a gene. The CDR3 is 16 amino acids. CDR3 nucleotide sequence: TGCGCCAGCAGGAGAGGACTAGCGGGGGGGCCGAATGAGCAGTTCTTC. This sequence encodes CASRRGLAGGPNEQFF.

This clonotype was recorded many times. CDR3 DNA sequence: TGCAGCGTTGAAGATATTGAGAGGTCGGGCACTGAAGCTTTCTTT. This codes for CSVEDIERSGTEAFF. The chain links TRBV29-1 to TRBJ1-1; D is uncertain. Deletions cut 0 bases from V and 4 bases from J, with 15 bases between. The CDR3 totals 15 residues. Germline CDR1 reads SQVTM; CDR2 reads ANQGSEA. Drawing the rest from reference TRBV29-1 and TRBJ1-1, the complete variable domain is SAVISQKPSRDICQRGTSLTIQCQVDSQVTMMFWYRQQPGQSLTLIATANQGSEATYESGFVIDKFPISRPNLTFSTLTVSNMSPEDSSIYLCSVEDIERSGTEAFFGQGTRLTVV.

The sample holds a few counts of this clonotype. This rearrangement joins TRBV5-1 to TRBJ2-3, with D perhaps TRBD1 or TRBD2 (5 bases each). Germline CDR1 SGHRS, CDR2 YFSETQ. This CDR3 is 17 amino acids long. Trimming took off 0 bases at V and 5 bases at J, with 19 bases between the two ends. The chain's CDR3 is CASSLAGSSGGRDTQYF. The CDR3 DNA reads TGCGCCAGCAGCTTGGCCGGGTCTAGTGGGGGACGAGATACGCAGTATTTT.

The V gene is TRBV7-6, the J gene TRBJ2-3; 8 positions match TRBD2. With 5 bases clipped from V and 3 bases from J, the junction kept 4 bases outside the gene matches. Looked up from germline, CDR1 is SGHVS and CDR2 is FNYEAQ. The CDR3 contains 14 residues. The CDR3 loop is CASSQGLGTDTQYF. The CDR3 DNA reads TGTGCCAGCAGCCAGGGACTAGGGACAGATACGCAGTATTTT.

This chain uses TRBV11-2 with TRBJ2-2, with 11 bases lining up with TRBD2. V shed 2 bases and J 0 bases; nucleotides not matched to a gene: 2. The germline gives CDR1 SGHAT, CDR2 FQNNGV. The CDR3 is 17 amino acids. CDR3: CASSLRGLAANTGELFF. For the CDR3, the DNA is TGTGCCAGCAGCTTACGGGGACTAGCGGCGAACACCGGGGAGCTGTTTTTT.

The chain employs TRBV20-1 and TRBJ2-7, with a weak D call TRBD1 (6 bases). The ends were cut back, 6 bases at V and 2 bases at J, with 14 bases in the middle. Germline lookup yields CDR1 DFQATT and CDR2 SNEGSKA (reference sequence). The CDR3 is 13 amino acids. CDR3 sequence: CSARDTNTYEQYF. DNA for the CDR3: TGCAGTGCAAGGGACACTAATACCTACGAGCAGTACTTC.